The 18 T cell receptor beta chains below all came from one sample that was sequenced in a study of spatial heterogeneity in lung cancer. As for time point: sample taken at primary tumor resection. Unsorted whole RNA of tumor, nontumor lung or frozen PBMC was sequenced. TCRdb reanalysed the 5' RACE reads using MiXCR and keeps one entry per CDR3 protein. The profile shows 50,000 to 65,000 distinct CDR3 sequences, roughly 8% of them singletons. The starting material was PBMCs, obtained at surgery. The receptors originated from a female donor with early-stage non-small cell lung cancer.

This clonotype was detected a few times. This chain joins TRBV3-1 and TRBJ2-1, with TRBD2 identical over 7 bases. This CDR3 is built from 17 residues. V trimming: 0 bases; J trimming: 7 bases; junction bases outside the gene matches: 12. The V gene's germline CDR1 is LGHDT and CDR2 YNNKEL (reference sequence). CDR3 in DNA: TGTGCCAGCAGCCAAGATGGGGGAGGGAGGGCTGAAAATGAGCAGTTCTTC. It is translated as CASSQDGGGRAENEQFF.

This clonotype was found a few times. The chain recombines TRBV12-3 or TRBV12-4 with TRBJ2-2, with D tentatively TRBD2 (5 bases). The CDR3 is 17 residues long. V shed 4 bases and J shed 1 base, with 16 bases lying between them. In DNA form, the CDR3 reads TGTGCCAGCAGTTCCTCAACGAATGGACTGAACACCGGGGAGCTGTTTTTT. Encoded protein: CASSSSTNGLNTGELFF.

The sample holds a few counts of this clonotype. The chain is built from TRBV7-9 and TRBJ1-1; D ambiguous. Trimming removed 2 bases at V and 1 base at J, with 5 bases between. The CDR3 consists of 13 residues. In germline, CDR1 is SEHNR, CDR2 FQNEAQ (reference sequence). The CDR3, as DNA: TGTGCCAGCAGCTTACGTCCGAACACTGAAGCTTTCTTT. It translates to CASSLRPNTEAFF.

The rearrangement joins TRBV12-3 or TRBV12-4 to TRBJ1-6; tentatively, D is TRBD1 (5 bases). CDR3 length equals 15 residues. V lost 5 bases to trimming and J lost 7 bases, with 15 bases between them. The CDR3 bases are TGTGCCAGCAGTACAGACAGATTGGAGAATTCACCCCTCCACTTT. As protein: CASSTDRLENSPLHF.

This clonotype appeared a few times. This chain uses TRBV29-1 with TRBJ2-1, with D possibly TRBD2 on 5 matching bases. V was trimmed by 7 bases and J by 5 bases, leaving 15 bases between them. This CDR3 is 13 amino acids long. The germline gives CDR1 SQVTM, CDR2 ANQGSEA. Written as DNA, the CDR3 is TGCAGCGACGCCCGGGGAGCTAACAATGAGCAGTTCTTC. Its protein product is CSDARGANNEQFF.

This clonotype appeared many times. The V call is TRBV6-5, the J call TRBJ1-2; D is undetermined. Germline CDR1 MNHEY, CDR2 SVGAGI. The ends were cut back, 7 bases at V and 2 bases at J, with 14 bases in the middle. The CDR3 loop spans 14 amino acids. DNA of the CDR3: TGTGCCAGCACCCCTGTTCTTGGAAACTATGGCTACACCTTC. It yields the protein CASTPVLGNYGYTF.

The CDR3 DNA reads as TGTGCCAGCAGCTTATTCGGTCAAGAGACCCAGTACTTC. It translates to CASSLFGQETQYF. The rearrangement joins TRBV7-3 to TRBJ2-5; D gene ambiguous. This CDR3 contains 13 residues. V lost 2 bases, J lost 2 bases, and 6 bases lay in between. Germline V gene lookup returns CDR1 SGHTA and CDR2 FQGTGA. Drawing the rest from reference TRBV7-3 and TRBJ2-5, the complete variable domain is GAGVSQTPSNKVTEKGKYVELRCDPISGHTALYWYRQSLGQGPEFLIYFQGTGAADDSGLPNDRFFAVRPEGSVSTLKIQRTERGDSAVYLCASSLFGQETQYFGPGTRLLVL.

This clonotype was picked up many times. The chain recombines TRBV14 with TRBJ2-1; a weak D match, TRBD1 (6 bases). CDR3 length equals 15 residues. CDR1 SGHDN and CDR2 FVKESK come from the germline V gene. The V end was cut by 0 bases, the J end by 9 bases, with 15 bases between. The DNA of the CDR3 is TGTGCCAGCAGCCAAGAAACAGGGCTTAGCAGTGAGCAGTTCTTC. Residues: CASSQETGLSSEQFF.

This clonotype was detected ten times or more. CDR3 residues: CASSRGARNIQYF. In DNA form, the CDR3 reads TGTGCCAGCAGCAGGGGGGCAAGGAACATTCAGTACTTC. V gene TRBV11-1 combines with J gene TRBJ2-4; D tentatively fits TRBD1 or TRBD2 (6 bases each). The V end lost 5 bases, the J end lost 7 bases, and 12 bases lay between the germline ends. Germline CDR1 is SGHAT and CDR2 is FQDESV (reference sequence). The CDR3 has 13 residues.

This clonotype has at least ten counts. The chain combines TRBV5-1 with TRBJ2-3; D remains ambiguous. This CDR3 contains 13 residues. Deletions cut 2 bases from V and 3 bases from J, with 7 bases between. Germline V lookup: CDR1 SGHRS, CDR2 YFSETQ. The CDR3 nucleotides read TGCGCCAGCAGCTTAAAGGGAACAGATACGCAGTATTTT. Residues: CASSLKGTDTQYF.

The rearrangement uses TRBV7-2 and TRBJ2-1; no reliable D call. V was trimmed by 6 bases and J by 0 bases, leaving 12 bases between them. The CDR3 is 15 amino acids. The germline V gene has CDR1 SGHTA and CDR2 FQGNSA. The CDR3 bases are TGTGCCAGCAGGCCCGCCCTGAGCTCCTACAATGAGCAGTTCTTC. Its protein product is CASRPALSSYNEQFF.

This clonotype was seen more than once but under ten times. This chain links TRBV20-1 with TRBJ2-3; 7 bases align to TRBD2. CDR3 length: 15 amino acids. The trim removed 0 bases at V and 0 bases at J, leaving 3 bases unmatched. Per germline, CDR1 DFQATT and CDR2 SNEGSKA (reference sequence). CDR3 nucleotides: TGCAGTGCTAGAGAGGCTAGCGGAAGCACAGATACGCAGTATTTT. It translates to CSAREASGSTDTQYF.

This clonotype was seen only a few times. The DNA for the CDR3 is TGTGCCAGCAGCCCAGGGGGGGATCAGGGGCGCGAGCAGTACGTC. Amino acids: CASSPGGDQGREQYV. The rearrangement uses TRBV28 and TRBJ2-7; TRBD1 or TRBD2 may be the D gene (7 bases each). Germline V gives CDR1 MDHEN, CDR2 SYDVKM. V was shortened by 6 bases and J by 6 bases, with 21 bases between the two germline ends. The CDR3 loop spans 15 amino acids.

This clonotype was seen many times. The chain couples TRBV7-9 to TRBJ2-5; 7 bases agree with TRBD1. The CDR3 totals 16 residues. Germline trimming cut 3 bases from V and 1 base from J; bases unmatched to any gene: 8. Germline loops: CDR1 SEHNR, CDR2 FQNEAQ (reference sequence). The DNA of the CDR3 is TGTGCCAGCAGCTTCCTGGGACAGTTAAGCCAAGAGACCCAGTACTTC. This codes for CASSFLGQLSQETQYF.

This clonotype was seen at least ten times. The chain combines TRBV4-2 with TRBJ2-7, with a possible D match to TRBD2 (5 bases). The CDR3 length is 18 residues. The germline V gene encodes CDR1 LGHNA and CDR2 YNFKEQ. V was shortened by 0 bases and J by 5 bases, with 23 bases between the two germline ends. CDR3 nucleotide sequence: TGTGCCAGCAGCCAAGAGGCACTTAGCGAGTCAATGAGGAACGAGCAGTACTTC. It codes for CASSQEALSESMRNEQYF.

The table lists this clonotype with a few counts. The CDR3 here is CASSVDVGRLKSSYNEQFF. DNA for the CDR3: TGTGCCAGCAGCGTAGACGTGGGCAGGCTCAAAAGCTCCTACAATGAGCAGTTCTTC. The chain joins TRBV9 to TRBJ2-1; D gene uncertain. The CDR3 spans 19 residues. Germline CDR1 reads SGDLS; CDR2 reads YYNGEE. Trimming removed 0 bases from V and 0 bases from J, with 19 bases in between.

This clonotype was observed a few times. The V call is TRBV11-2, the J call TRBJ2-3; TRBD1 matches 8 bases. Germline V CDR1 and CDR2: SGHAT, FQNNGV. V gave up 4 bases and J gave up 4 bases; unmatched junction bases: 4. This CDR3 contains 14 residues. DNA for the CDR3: TGTGCCAGCAGCTGGGGACAGGCGGCAGATACGCAGTATTTT. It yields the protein CASSWGQAADTQYF.

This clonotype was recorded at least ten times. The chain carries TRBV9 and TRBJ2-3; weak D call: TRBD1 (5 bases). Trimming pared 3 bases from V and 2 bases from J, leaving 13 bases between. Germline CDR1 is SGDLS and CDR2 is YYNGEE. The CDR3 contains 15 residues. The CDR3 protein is CASSGTGHPTDTQYF. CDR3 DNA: TGTGCCAGCAGCGGAACAGGACACCCCACAGATACGCAGTATTTT.